One and the same sample provided the 19 T cell receptor beta chains below, sequenced in a study of blood T cell repertoires in COVID-19. Using immunoSEQ multiplex PCR, the repertoire was profiled, and TCRdb retains in-frame clones only, with some absent. Here the sample spans 150,000 to 180,000 clones, around 83% being singletons. The sample comprised peripheral blood. Receptors originate from a woman aged 55-75 years with COVID-19, enrolled during active disease.

The chain links TRBV6-1 to TRBJ1-2, with D tentatively TRBD1 (6 bases). Germline V gene data show CDR1 as MNHNS and CDR2 as SASEGT. The ends were cut back, 3 bases at V and 5 bases at J, with 13 bases in the middle. The length of the CDR3 is 14 residues. CDR3 loop: CASSDGQIFYGYTF. DNA for the CDR3: TGTGCCAGCAGTGACGGACAGATTTTTTATGGCTACACCTTC.

V gene TRBV7-8 combines with J gene TRBJ1-5; 9 positions agree with TRBD1. Germline V gene lookup returns CDR1 SGHVS and CDR2 FQNEAQ. V trimming: 8 bases; J trimming: 6 bases; junction bases outside the gene matches: 11. The length of the CDR3 is 15 residues. CDR3 residues: CASQRFTGGGQPQHF. The CDR3 coding sequence is TGTGCCAGCCAGCGTTTTACAGGGGGCGGTCAGCCCCAGCATTTT.

The rearrangement links TRBV5-1 to TRBJ2-3; a weak D match, TRBD2 (5 bases). Germline assignment: CDR1 SGHRS and CDR2 YFSETQ. This CDR3 is 15 amino acids long. V was trimmed by 6 bases and J by 6 bases, leaving 20 bases between them. CDR3: CASTLRTRLDDTQYF. CDR3 DNA: TGCGCCAGCACCCTTAGGACTCGCTTAGACGATACGCAGTATTTT.

J is TRBJ1-5 and V is TRBV3-1 (or the pseudogene TRBV3-2), with D perhaps matching TRBD1 (6 bases). V shed 4 bases and J shed 0 bases, with 10 bases lying between them. This CDR3 is built from 15 residues. Germline CDR1 reads LGHDT; CDR2 reads YNNKEL (reference sequence). In nucleotides, the CDR3 is TGTGCCAGCAGCCCAGGGACACTTAGCAATCAGCCCCAGCATTTT. Translating it yields CASSPGTLSNQPQHF.

The rearrangement links TRBV5-1 to TRBJ2-2; TRBD2 might be the D (5 bases). Trimming removed 2 bases from V and 3 bases from J, with 14 bases in between. The CDR3 length is 16 residues. Germline lookup yields CDR1 SGHRS and CDR2 YFSETQ. CDR3 coding DNA: TGCGCCAGCAGCTTCCGTCCGGGGATTGACACCGGGGAGCTGTTTTTT. This codes for CASSFRPGIDTGELFF.

This clone showed up just a few times. The V call is TRBV6-1, the J call TRBJ1-5; 8 bases map to TRBD1. V dropped 4 bases and J dropped 5; count of bases not matched to a gene: 10. Germline CDR1 is MNHNS and CDR2 is SASEGT. This CDR3 has 16 residues. The CDR3 DNA reads TGTGCCAGCAGTGGGGGGACAGGTGGGGGGTATCAGCCCCAGCATTTT. Its protein is CASSGGTGGGYQPQHF.

The chain carries TRBV29-1 and TRBJ2-2; weak D call: TRBD2 (6 bases). V lost 6 bases and J lost 10, with 21 bases in between. Germline lookup yields CDR1 SQVTM and CDR2 ANQGSEA. The CDR3 spans 14 residues. The chain's CDR3 is CSVSRGIGVAELFF. The CDR3 DNA reads as TGCAGCGTGAGCCGGGGGATCGGCGTTGCGGAGCTGTTTTTT.

This clone was detected a few times. V and J are TRBV7-3 and TRBJ1-1, with D perhaps TRBD1 (5 bases). The CDR3 length is 13 residues. CDR1 is SGHTA and CDR2 is FQGTGA in the germline V gene. Trimming pared 4 bases from V and 1 base from J, leaving 7 bases between. The CDR3 DNA sequence: TGTGCCAGCAGCTGGGGCAAGAACACTGAAGCTTTCTTT. Translating it yields CASSWGKNTEAFF.

CDR3 nucleotides: TGTGCCAGCAGTTTGGTAGCGGGTAATGAGCAGTTCTTC. Translating it yields CASSLVAGNEQFF. The chain is built from TRBV12-3 or TRBV12-4 and TRBJ2-1, with 7 bases matching TRBD2. This CDR3 spans 13 amino acids. With 3 bases clipped from V and 7 bases from J, the junction kept 3 bases outside the gene matches.

The gene calls are TRBV6-5 and TRBJ1-2; TRBD1 aligns across 9 bases. This CDR3 is built from 14 residues. V lost 7 bases and J lost 8; bases outside the gene matches: 11. The V gene's germline CDR1 is MNHEY and CDR2 SVGAGI. The CDR3 DNA follows: TGTGCCAGCACCCCGGGACAGGGCCTCGGGGGCTACACCTTC. Its protein product is CASTPGQGLGGYTF.

The chain has TRBV6-5 and TRBJ2-1; 7 bases are shared with TRBD1. This CDR3 region has 13 residues. Germline V lookup: CDR1 MNHEY, CDR2 SVGAGI. Trimming removed 6 bases from V and 7 bases from J; junction bases left unmatched: 6. The CDR3 sequence: CASSTGVVNEQFF. The CDR3 coding sequence is TGTGCCAGCAGCACAGGGGTGGTTAATGAGCAGTTCTTC.

The rearrangement joins TRBV6-5 to TRBJ2-1, with 8 bases matching TRBD1. CDR1 and CDR2 (germline): MNHEY, SVGAGI. The CDR3 has 14 amino acids. V was pared by 6 bases and J by 7 bases, with 8 bases of the junction left unmatched. The CDR3: CASSLQGARNEQFF. CDR3 DNA: TGTGCCAGCAGCCTCCAGGGGGCTAGGAATGAGCAGTTCTTC.

The CDR3 spells CASSTPGGLGYGYTF. The DNA of the CDR3 is TGTGCCAGCAGCACTCCGGGGGGCCTTGGATATGGCTACACCTTC. The V and J genes are TRBV9 and TRBJ1-2, with D possibly being TRBD1 (6 bases). The CDR3 runs to 15 residues. Germline assignment: CDR1 SGDLS and CDR2 YYNGEE. Trimming stripped 4 bases from V and 5 bases from J, with 18 bases between. The full variable domain, completed using reference TRBV9 and TRBJ1-2, is DSGVTQTPKHLITATGQRVTLRCSPRSGDLSVYWYQQSLDQGLQFLIQYYNGEERAKGNILERFSAQQFPDLHSELNLSSLELGDSALYFCASSTPGGLGYGYTFGSGTRLTVV.

The gene calls are TRBV6-2 or TRBV6-3 and TRBJ1-2, with D unclear. The CDR3 extends over 16 amino acids. V dropped 0 bases and J dropped 0 bases, with 11 bases sitting between them. Germline V CDR1 and CDR2: MNHEY, SVGEGT. The CDR3 protein is CASSYSNNPANYGYTF. CDR3 nucleotides: TGTGCCAGCAGTTACTCGAACAACCCAGCTAACTATGGCTACACCTTC.

This chain connects TRBV7-6 to TRBJ2-5; D is perhaps TRBD1 (5 bases). Trimming took 4 bases from V and 1 from J, leaving 13 bases between them. Germline assignment: CDR1 SGHVS and CDR2 FNYEAQ. This CDR3 region has 15 residues. DNA for the CDR3: TGTGCCAGCAGCTCATTGACAGAGCCCCAAGAGACCCAGTACTTC. This sequence encodes CASSSLTEPQETQYF. Variable domain in full (rest from reference TRBV7-6 and TRBJ2-5): GAGVSQSPRYKVTKRGQDVALRCDPISGHVSLYWYRQALGQGPEFLTYFNYEAQQDKSGLPNDRFSAERPEGSISTLTIQRTEQRDSAMYRCASSSLTEPQETQYFGPGTRLLVL.

CDR3 amino acids: CASSSTGAQRSPLHF. As DNA, the CDR3 is TGTGCCAGCAGCTCTACAGGGGCCCAAAGATCACCCCTCCACTTT. V and J are TRBV6-5 and TRBJ1-6; 7 bases agree with TRBD1. Germline V lookup: CDR1 MNHEY, CDR2 SVGAGI. The junction had 12 bases not matched to a gene; V was cut back by 6 bases and J by 10 bases. This CDR3 is built from 15 residues.

The rearrangement links TRBV9 to TRBJ1-3; 11 bases fit TRBD1. The CDR3 is made up of 17 amino acids. Germline-derived CDR1 and CDR2 are SGDLS and YYNGEE. The ends lost 1 base at V and 4 bases at J; junction bases unmatched: 7. The DNA for the CDR3 is TGTGCCAGCAGCGTAACGGACAGGGGGCGCGAGGGAAACACCATATATTTT. Protein product: CASSVTDRGREGNTIYF.

The rearrangement joins TRBV7-7 to TRBJ2-5; 8 bases line up with TRBD1. J was trimmed by 2 bases and V by 5 bases; bases with no gene match: 4. This CDR3 region has 14 residues. Germline CDR1 reads SSHAT; CDR2 reads FNYEAQ (reference sequence). The CDR3 loop is CASSRTGGQETQYF. The CDR3 DNA sequence: TGTGCCAGCAGCCGAACAGGGGGGCAAGAGACCCAGTACTTC.

The chain joins TRBV6-2 or TRBV6-3 to TRBJ1-4; 7 bases agree with TRBD1. The CDR3 loop spans 15 amino acids. Looked up from germline, CDR1 is MNHEY and CDR2 is SVGEGT. J gave up 7 bases and V 6 bases, and 11 bases lay outside the gene matches. The DNA for the CDR3 is TGTGCCAGCAGCCCTACGACAGGGCGGGGTGAAAAACTGTTTTTT. Its translation: CASSPTTGRGEKLFF.